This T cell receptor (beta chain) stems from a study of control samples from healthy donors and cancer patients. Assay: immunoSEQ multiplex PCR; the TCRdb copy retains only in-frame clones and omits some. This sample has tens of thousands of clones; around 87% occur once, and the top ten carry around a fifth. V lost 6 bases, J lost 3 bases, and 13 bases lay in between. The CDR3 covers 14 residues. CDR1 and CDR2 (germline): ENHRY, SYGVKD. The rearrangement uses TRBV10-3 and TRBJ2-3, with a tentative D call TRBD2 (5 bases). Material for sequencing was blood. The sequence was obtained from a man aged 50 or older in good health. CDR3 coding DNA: TGTGCCATCAGCCCGGGGAAGGATACAGATACGCAGTATTTT. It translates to CAISPGKDTDTQYF.